This T cell receptor beta chain was captured by sequencing in a study of molecular identifiers for immune sequencing clone quantification. Points from the study as a whole: Clones of above 20 RNA copies carried over 99% of effector molecules; in naive cells they carried under 1%. Investigators reportedly could detect spiked Jurkat TCR RNA from one cell among 1.1 million or so naive cells.

Bulk TCR libraries used previously described methods and listed TCR primers. Each CDR3 protein gets one entry after TCRdb re-called the PCR reads with MiXCR. The table has some 320,000 distinct CDR3 sequences, roughly a quarter seen once. A CD8+CD4-CCR7+CD45RA+ gate was used to sort naive CD8 T cells. Per germline, CDR1 SGHRS and CDR2 YFSETQ. This CDR3 is 15 amino acids long. Trimming took 3 bases from V and 4 from J; bases not matched to a gene: 9. Ten or more counts support this clonotype. What it binds is not known. This chain connects TRBV5-1 to TRBJ1-2, with 7 bases fitting TRBD1. The receptor was isolated from a human donor in good health. Some libraries in this study had Jurkat cell RNA spiked in. Sequencing input: naive CD8+ T cells from blood, with Jurkat cell RNA spiked in. Subset noted: FACS-sorted CD8+CD4-CCR7+CD45RA+ naive T cells. Written as DNA, the CDR3 is TGCGCCAGCAGCTGGGACAGCTATCAAGTCTATGGCTACACCTTC. Translated: CASSWDSYQVYGYTF.